This T cell receptor (beta chain) is drawn from a study of CXCR3-negative and CXCR3-positive naive CD8 T cells. Study information: The libraries yielded some 150 million TRB reads, about 1.5 +/- 0.3 million each.

Within the CD8+ T cell compartment, naive cells were CD45RO-CCR7+CD27+CD95-. Germline CDR1 MDHEN, CDR2 SYDVKM. The CDR3 sequence is 15 residues long. Details on this clonotype: The antigen is undetermined.

Study-wide results and limits: Diversity proved comparably high across both naive subsets and much lower in memory CD8+ cells. Post-cryopreservation CXCR3 expression was partly diminished, and the bulk of assays employed fresh PBMCs. Against CXCR3-negative naive cells, CXCR3-positive naive cells showed more hydrophobic TRB CDR3s.

Libraries of TRB cDNA were made by 5' RACE and carried UMIs. After re-calling the 5' RACE reads, TCRdb lists one entry per CDR3 protein, DNA absent. Its table lists about 120,000 distinct CDR3 sequences. Material: naive CXCR3+ CD8+ T cells from blood. Subset denoted: CD45RO-CCR7+CD27+CD95- naive CD8+ T cells expressing CXCR3 (TNR3+). This receptor was obtained from a human donor in good health. Some clones in this sample may be carry-over from other donors' samples. The V gene is TRBV28, the J gene TRBJ2-7; the TCRdb call, TRBD1, lacks DNA for checking. CDR3 in amino acids: CASSSPWGATYEQYF.